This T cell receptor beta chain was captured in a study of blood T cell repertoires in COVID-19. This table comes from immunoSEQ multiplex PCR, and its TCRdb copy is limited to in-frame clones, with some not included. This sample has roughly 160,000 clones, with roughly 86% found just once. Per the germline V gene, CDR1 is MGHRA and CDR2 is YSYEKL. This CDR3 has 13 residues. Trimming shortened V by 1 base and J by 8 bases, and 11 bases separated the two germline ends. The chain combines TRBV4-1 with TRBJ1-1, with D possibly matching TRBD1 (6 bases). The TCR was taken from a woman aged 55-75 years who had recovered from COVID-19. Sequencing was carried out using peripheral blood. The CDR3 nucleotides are TGCGCCAGCAGCCAAGTATTGGACAGCGAAGCTTTCTTT. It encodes CASSQVLDSEAFF.